A selection of T cell receptor beta chains follows, all from one sample in a study of T-cell reconstitution after alpha-beta-depleted transplantation in children. In TCRdb, the PCR reads were re-called with MiXCR into one record per CDR3 protein. Here the sample spans around 240,000 distinct CDR3 sequences, around 7.5% being singletons. The specimen was PBMCs, mostly from graft donor cells, collected 180 days after TCRalphabeta/CD19-depleted stem cell transplant. The receptors derive from a male patient under 18 who had a stem cell transplant for acute lymphoblastic leukemia, so the T cells may come from the graft donor. CDR3s include the opening cysteine and the closing phenylalanine or tryptophan. The D gene is left open where the match is weak. Where a row states a size, it is once, few, many or the class of an expanded clone; other rows omit it.

-,TRBJ2-2,TRBV5-4,many,TGTGCCAGCAGCACAGACAGGAGGCTTAACACCGGGGAGCTGTTTTTT,CASSTDRRLNTGELFF
-,TRBJ2-2,TRBV28,many,TGTGCCAGCAGTTTTCCCCGGGACAACACCGGGGAGCTGTTTTTT,CASSFPRDNTGELFF
-,TRBJ2-2,TRBV7-9,many,TGTGCCAGCACCAGTTACGGGGGGCGGAACACCGGGGAGCTGTTTTTT,CASTSYGGRNTGELFF
TRBD1,TRBJ2-7,TRBV11-2,many,TGTGCCAGCAGCTTAGGGGACAGGCGGGAGCAGTACTTC,CASSLGDRREQYF
-,TRBJ2-3,TRBV19,-,TGTGCCAGTAGTATTTCAGGTTGGACTAGCACAGATACGCAGTATTTT,CASSISGWTSTDTQYF
-,TRBJ1-1,TRBV7-2,many,TGTGCCAGCAGAAATGGTGTCATGAACACTGAAGCTTTCTTT,CASRNGVMNTEAFF
-,TRBJ2-3,TRBV7-2,many,TGTGCCAGCAGCTTAACGGTCCGAAGGCCCCCGCAGTATTTT,CASSLTVRRPPQYF
-,TRBJ2-7,TRBV20-1,many,TGCAGTGCTAGAGATCCCCGGGCCTCCTACGAGCAGTACTTC,CSARDPRASYEQYF
TRBD2,TRBJ2-1,TRBV9,many,TGTGCCAGCAGCCCAGGGGCTAGCGGGGTCTACAATGAGCAGTTCTTC,CASSPGASGVYNEQFF
TRBD2,TRBJ2-7,TRBV7-9,many,TGTGCCAGCAGCTACCTGGGACTAGCGGGAACCCACGAGCAGTACTTC,CASSYLGLAGTHEQYF
-,TRBJ2-7,TRBV5-1,many,TGCGCCAGCAGCCCGGGACTCTTCTCCTACGAGCAGTACTTC,CASSPGLFSYEQYF
-,TRBJ2-7,TRBV6-2/TRBV6-3,many,TGTGCCAGCAGTCGAATCTGGACAGCGTCTTTCTACGAGCAGTACTTC,CASSRIWTASFYEQYF
-,TRBJ2-3,TRBV12-3/TRBV12-4,many,TGTGCCAGCAGTTTTGCCCGCGGCACGGTGACAGATACGCAGTATTTT,CASSFARGTVTDTQYF
-,TRBJ1-1,TRBV5-1,many,TGCGCCAGCAGCTTGTTTAATGGACCAGAGACTGAAGCTTTCTTT,CASSLFNGPETEAFF
-,TRBJ2-3,TRBV15,many,TGTGCCACCAGCTCGGGACCGCAGAGCACAGATACGCAGTATTTT,CATSSGPQSTDTQYF
-,TRBJ2-7,TRBV6-5,many,TGTGCCAGCAGTTACGCCGAGGGATCCGCCTACGAGCAGTACTTC,CASSYAEGSAYEQYF
TRBD2,TRBJ2-5,TRBV9,-,TGTGCCAGCAGCGTAGGGCCGGGGGGGCAAGAGACCCAGTACTTC,CASSVGPGGQETQYF
-,TRBJ2-3,TRBV9,many,TGTGCCAGCAGCGCGACGGGACACTTCACAGATACGCAGTATTTT,CASSATGHFTDTQYF
-,TRBJ2-1,TRBV7-2,many,TGTGCCAGCAGAAGAGGGGGGGGGGTTTACAATGAGCAGTTCTTC,CASRRGGGVYNEQFF
-,TRBJ2-3,TRBV4-2,many,TGTGCCAGCACCCCAAGGGACTCCCCAGATACGCAGTATTTT,CASTPRDSPDTQYF
-,TRBJ1-2,TRBV29-1,many,TGCAGCGGTCAGGATCCACTAAAGGGCTACACCTTC,CSGQDPLKGYTF
-,TRBJ2-1,TRBV5-1,many,TGCGCCAGCAGCTTGGCGCTGGTCGGGGCGGGGTCCTACAATGAGCAGTTCTTC,CASSLALVGAGSYNEQFF
-,TRBJ1-3,TRBV5-1,many,TGCGCCAGCAGCTTGGTTGGCGGAAACACCATATATTTT,CASSLVGGNTIYF